This entry describes one TCR beta chain. Its antigen is not identified. This CDR3 is also generated by other DNA sequences in the sample. The PCR had 60 Vbeta and 13 Jbeta primers. Repertoires were generated with immunoSEQ multiplex PCR, while TCRdb's copy carries only in-frame clones and drops some. The table records about 280,000 clones, roughly 90% of them present only once. This entry comes from a study of cytomegalovirus exposure and HLA in healthy donors. CDR1 and CDR2 from the germline V gene are GTSNPN and SVGIG (reference sequence). V was cut by 3 bases and J by 1 base, with 9 bases left in between. The CDR3 contains 14 residues. Broader study findings: Indistinguishable V segments such as TRBV6-2 and TRBV6-3 were excluded. Across donors, sequencing depth was assumed by presence/absence analyses to be roughly uniform. The likely explanation for a cluster of highly shared sequence variants was sequencing artifact.

This receptor was taken from a woman in her late teens or twenties in good health and CMV-seronegative. This chain links TRBV30 with TRBJ2-2; a weak D match, TRBD1 (6 bases). The sequenced sample was PBMCs. The CDR3 region is CAWRTTGNTGELFF. CDR3 DNA: TGTGCCTGGAGGACGACAGGGAACACCGGGGAGCTGTTTTTT.